A selection of T cell receptor beta chains follows, all from one sample in a study of blood T cells in healthy people across ages. TCRdb reprocessed the 5' RACE reads with MiXCR, giving one entry per CDR3 protein. The repertoire holds roughly 570,000 distinct CDR3 sequences, with about 26% as singletons. The sample was blood. All receptors derive from a woman in her 70s in good health. Both conserved end residues are part of each CDR3. The D gene is left open where the match is weak. Clone size is not always given. Where it is, it says once, few, many or a class for expanded clones.

V gene	D gene	J gene	clone size	CDR3 DNA	CDR3 protein
TRBV6-5	.	TRBJ2-7	.	TGTGCCAGCGCACTTCTTAGCTCCTACGAGCAGTACTTC	CASALLSSYEQYF
TRBV12-2	.	TRBJ2-5	few	TGTGCAAGTCGCTTGGAACAGCGCCAAGAGACCCAGTACTTC	CASRLEQRQETQYF
TRBV2	TRBD1	TRBJ2-5	.	TGTGCCAGCAGTGCTGACAGGGGTCATGGAGAGACCCAGTACTTC	CASSADRGHGETQYF
TRBV7-3	TRBD1	TRBJ2-3	.	TGTGCCAGCAGCCTAGCGAGGGGACAGGGCCGGGCAGATACGCAGTATTTT	CASSLARGQGRADTQYF
TRBV20-1	TRBD2	TRBJ2-5	few	TGCAGTGCTCTTGGACTAGCGGGAGCCAAAGAGACCCAGTACTTC	CSALGLAGAKETQYF
TRBV12-3/TRBV12-4	.	TRBJ2-3	few	TGTGCCTGCAGTTTGGGAGAGCGGGGCACAGATACGCAGTATTTT	CACSLGERGTDTQYF
TRBV7-2	.	TRBJ2-3	.	TGTGCCAGCAGGCAAATCCCCGATACGCAGTATTTT	CASRQIPDTQYF
TRBV12-3/TRBV12-4	.	TRBJ2-7	.	TGTGCCAGCAGTTTCGCCCTTACCGGCTACTACGAGCAGTACTTC	CASSFALTGYYEQYF
TRBV7-2	.	TRBJ2-1	few	TGTGCCAGCAGCTACCTGGGAAATTACAATGAGCAGTTCTTC	CASSYLGNYNEQFF
TRBV4-1	TRBD2	TRBJ2-3	few	TGCGCCAGCAGCCAAGAAAATAGCGGGGGCTCAGATACGCAGTATTTT	CASSQENSGGSDTQYF
TRBV6-6	.	TRBJ1-2	few	TGTGCCAGCGGGAACGAGGGTTTTACTCACTATGGCTACACCTTC	CASGNEGFTHYGYTF
TRBV7-2	.	TRBJ2-1	few	TGTGCCAGCAGCCCGGATCATCCAGGGGATGAGCAGTTCTTC	CASSPDHPGDEQFF
TRBV12-3/TRBV12-4	TRBD2	TRBJ2-7	few	TGTGCCAGCAGCCCAGAAAGCGGGGGGACTTACGGGCAGTACTTC	CASSPESGGTYGQYF
TRBV7-2	.	TRBJ1-2	.	TGTGCCAGCAGCCCGACTCCCGGATATGGCTACACCTTC	CASSPTPGYGYTF
TRBV7-8	TRBD1	TRBJ2-5	many	TGTGCCAGCAGCTTAGAGGGGACAGGGAGACAAGAGACCCAGTACTTC	CASSLEGTGRQETQYF
TRBV5-6	TRBD1	TRBJ1-4	few	TGTGCCAGCAGCCCGGACAGGTTAAGGCCATCCGAAAAACTGTTTTTT	CASSPDRLRPSEKLFF
TRBV10-3	.	TRBJ1-5	once	TGTGCCATCAGTGAGATCAGGGTGGGCCAGCCCCAGCATTTT	CAISEIRVGQPQHF
TRBV7-2	.	TRBJ2-1	few	TGTGCCGGAACAGGAGTGACTATAAAGGGCGGTGAGCAGTTCTTC	CAGTGVTIKGGEQFF
TRBV7-2	.	TRBJ2-1	few	TGTGCCAGCAGCTTAGGGGGTAGCCGAGAGTATGAGCAGTTCTTC	CASSLGGSREYEQFF
TRBV5-1	.	TRBJ1-1	.	TGCGCCAGCAGCGGGGAGAACACTGAAGCTTTCTTT	CASSGENTEAFF
TRBV6-2/TRBV6-3	.	TRBJ2-1	.	TGTGCCAGCAGTAGACAGGTCAATGAGCAGTTCTTC	CASSRQVNEQFF
TRBV2	.	TRBJ2-1	.	TGTGCCAGCGCGACGGGGGCGACTTACAATGAGCAGTTCTTC	CASATGATYNEQFF
TRBV7-2	.	TRBJ2-5	few	TGTGCCAGCAGCTCGTTTAAAGAGACCCAGTACTTC	CASSSFKETQYF
TRBV5-1	.	TRBJ1-1	.	TGCGCCAGTAAACCAGGGAGCGACACTGAAGCTTTCTTT	CASKPGSDTEAFF
TRBV20-1	.	TRBJ1-1	.	TGCAGTGCTGTAGGGGCGGGGGAGAACCCTGAAGCTTTCTTT	CSAVGAGENPEAFF
TRBV12-3/TRBV12-4	TRBD1	TRBJ1-6	.	TGTGCCAGCAGTCCCTCCGGGACAGGCCCGTATTCACCCCTCCACTTT	CASSPSGTGPYSPLHF
TRBV20-1	TRBD1	TRBJ1-1	.	TGCAGTGCTAAGAAGGGCAGGGGGCTGATCACTGAAGCTTTCTTT	CSAKKGRGLITEAFF